The next 21 T cell receptor beta chains were all read from a single sample in a study of control samples from healthy donors and cancer patients. Assay: immunoSEQ multiplex PCR; the TCRdb copy retains only in-frame clones and omits some. The sample yields about 120,000 clones, 89% seen once. Sequencing was done on a sample of blood. The receptors derive from a man in his forties or fifties in good health.

The chain is built from TRBV7-8 and TRBJ1-3; D is undetermined. Germline V gene sequence: CDR1 SGHVS, CDR2 FQNEAQ. V was cut by 3 bases and J by 4 bases, with 10 bases left in between. The CDR3 runs 14 residues. Here the CDR3 reads CASSLRRIGNTIYF. The CDR3 DNA follows: TGTGCCAGCAGCTTGAGGAGGATCGGAAACACCATATATTTT. Drawing the rest from reference TRBV7-8 and TRBJ1-3, the complete variable domain is GAGVSQSPRYKVAKRGQDVALRCDPISGHVSLFWYQQALGQGPEFLTYFQNEAQLDKSGLPSDRFFAERPEGSVSTLKIQRTQQEDSAVYLCASSLRRIGNTIYFGEGSWLTVV.

The rearrangement uses TRBV19 and TRBJ1-1; D gene ambiguous. Germline V gives CDR1 LNHDA, CDR2 SQIVND (reference sequence). The CDR3 is made up of 12 amino acids. V was clipped by 3 bases and J by 3 bases, with 5 bases between them. The CDR3 DNA reads TGTGCCAGTAGTATGCTTTACACTGAAGCTTTCTTT. This codes for CASSMLYTEAFF.

J is TRBJ1-4 and V is TRBV6-5, with TRBD1 matching 9 bases. The junction had 9 bases not matched to a gene; V was cut back by 5 bases and J by 8 bases. The CDR3 runs 15 residues. Germline CDR1 is MNHEY and CDR2 is SVGAGI. CDR3 in DNA: TGTGCCAGCAGTCTCCAGACAGGGGGGAACGAAAAACTGTTTTTT. The encoded protein is CASSLQTGGNEKLFF.

The chain is built from TRBV10-3 and TRBJ2-1; 7 bases align to TRBD1. CDR3 length equals 15 residues. Germline CDR1 is ENHRY and CDR2 is SYGVKD. The V segment lost 0 bases and the J segment 7 bases; nucleotides outside the gene matches: 6. CDR3 amino acids: CAISESLQGWNEQFF. Here the CDR3 DNA reads TGTGCCATCAGTGAGTCTTTACAGGGGTGGAATGAGCAGTTCTTC.

The chain has TRBV25-1 and TRBJ1-6; 7 nucleotides match TRBD1. Germline V gene data show CDR1 as MGHDK and CDR2 as SYGVNS. V dropped 6 bases and J dropped 7; count of bases not matched to a gene: 9. This CDR3 spans 15 amino acids. This chain's CDR3 is CASRPLTGPNSPLHF. The DNA for the CDR3 is TGTGCCAGCAGACCACTGACAGGGCCAAATTCACCCCTCCACTTT. Together with reference TRBV25-1 and TRBJ1-6, the CDR3 gives the full variable domain: EADIYQTPRYLVIGTGKKITLECSQTMGHDKMYWYQQDPGMELHLIHYSYGVNSTEKGDLSSESTVSRIRTEHFPLTLESARPSHTSQYLCASRPLTGPNSPLHFGNGTRLTVT.

This clone was detected only once. The genes are TRBV5-1 and TRBJ1-1; D gene uncertain. V lost 2 bases to trimming and J lost 2 bases, with 7 bases between them. This CDR3 is 13 amino acids long. The germline gives CDR1 SGHRS, CDR2 YFSETQ. CDR3 amino acids: CASSFESNTEAFF. The CDR3 nucleotides are TGCGCCAGCAGCTTCGAGAGTAACACTGAAGCTTTCTTT.

The CDR3 sequence is CASSEFGQGLYEQYF. As DNA, the CDR3 is TGTGCCAGCAGTGAATTTGGACAGGGGTTGTACGAGCAGTACTTC. The rearrangement uses TRBV25-1 and TRBJ2-7; TRBD1 matches 9 bases. The V segment lost 1 base and the J segment 4 bases; nucleotides outside the gene matches: 5. This CDR3 comprises 15 residues. Germline V lookup: CDR1 MGHDK, CDR2 SYGVNS.

This rearrangement joins TRBV3-1 (or the pseudogene TRBV3-2) to TRBJ1-2; D remains unclear. The germline gives CDR1 LGHDT, CDR2 YNNKEL (reference sequence). The V gene lost 0 bases and the J gene lost 4 bases, with 12 bases spanning the gap. This CDR3 has 15 residues. The CDR3 DNA is TGTGCCAGCAGCCAAGATCTTTCGGTATTCTATGGCTACACCTTC. It translates to CASSQDLSVFYGYTF.

This chain joins TRBV5-6 and TRBJ1-2, with D possibly matching TRBD1 (5 bases). The CDR3 loop spans 14 amino acids. V lost 1 base and J 6 bases, leaving 13 bases between the germline ends. The germline gives CDR1 SGHDT, CDR2 YYEEEE. The CDR3, as DNA: TGTGCCAGCAGCTTGTGGGGGAGCGGGCATGGCTACACCTTC. Amino acid sequence: CASSLWGSGHGYTF. Full variable domain (remainder filled in from reference TRBV5-6 and TRBJ1-2): DAGVTQSPTHLIKTRGQQVTLRCSPKSGHDTVSWYQQALGQGPQFIFQYYEEEERQRGNFPDRFSGHQFPNYSSELNVNALLLGDSALYLCASSLWGSGHGYTFGSGTRLTVV.

This chain links TRBV19 with TRBJ2-5; D could derive from TRBD1 or TRBD2 (5 bases each). V dropped 5 bases and J dropped 0 bases, with 16 bases sitting between them. The CDR3 extends over 16 amino acids. Germline loops: CDR1 LNHDA, CDR2 SQIVND (reference sequence). The CDR3 DNA is TGTGCCAGTAGTTCCTGGACGGGGACCAACCAAGAGACCCAGTACTTC. It is translated as CASSSWTGTNQETQYF.

This chain connects TRBV5-8 to TRBJ1-6, with no clear D. Germline V CDR1 and CDR2: SGHTS, YDEGEE. The CDR3 covers 13 residues. Deletions cut 0 bases from V and 8 bases from J, with 6 bases between. CDR3 in amino acids: CASSLDVYSPLHF. CDR3 in DNA: TGTGCCAGCAGCTTGGACGTTTATTCACCCCTCCACTTT. The full variable domain, rest sourced from reference TRBV5-8 and TRBJ1-6, is EAGVTQSPTHLIKTRGQQATLRCSPISGHTSVYWYQQALGLGLQFLLWYDEGEERNRGNFPPRFSGRQFPNYSSELNVNALELEDSALYLCASSLDVYSPLHFGNGTRLTVT.

V usage is TRBV24-1 and J usage is TRBJ2-7; no definite D call. Germline values: CDR1 KGHDR, CDR2 SFDVKD. V was pared by 3 bases and J by 3 bases, with 8 bases between. The CDR3 is 13 amino acids. This CDR3 reads CATSDPDGYEQYF. The CDR3 nucleotides read TGTGCCACCAGTGATCCGGACGGCTACGAGCAGTACTTC.

V usage is TRBV19 and J usage is TRBJ2-6; D assignment may be TRBD1 or TRBD2 (5 bases each). Germline CDR1 is LNHDA and CDR2 is SQIVND (reference sequence). The CDR3 is 17 amino acids. V lost 4 bases and J lost 0, with 13 bases in between. The CDR3 region has the DNA TGTGCCAGTAGTAAACGGGACGGAATCTCTGGGGCCAACGTCCTGACTTTC. It yields the protein CASSKRDGISGANVLTF.

This clone was seen a few times. The genes are TRBV27 and TRBJ2-3; 9 bases match TRBD2. CDR1 MNHEY and CDR2 SMNVEV come from the germline V gene (reference sequence). This CDR3 spans 15 amino acids. With V trimmed by 2 bases and J by 4 bases, 4 bases remained unmatched. The CDR3 region is CASSLAGGPSDTQYF. CDR3 sequence (DNA): TGTGCCAGCAGTTTAGCGGGGGGGCCCTCAGATACGCAGTATTTT.

The genes are TRBV10-2 and TRBJ1-5; D might be TRBD1 (5 bases). CDR1 and CDR2 from the germline V gene are WSHSY and SAAADI. The CDR3 runs to 13 residues. V lost 0 bases and J 11 bases, leaving 11 bases between the germline ends. The CDR3 coding sequence is TGCGCCAGCAGTGAGTCAGGGGCCCTCGCCCAGCATTTT. Residues: CASSESGALAQHF.

V is TRBV6-5 and J is TRBJ1-2; D is unclear. The CDR3 spans 13 residues. Trimming took off 0 bases at V and 14 bases at J, with 16 bases between the two ends. Per germline, CDR1 MNHEY and CDR2 SVGAGI. The CDR3 loop reads CASSYSVEGMNTF. The CDR3 DNA follows: TGTGCCAGCAGTTACTCAGTGGAGGGTATGAATACCTTC.

The V call is TRBV19, the J call TRBJ2-1, with a tentative D call TRBD1 (6 bases). The CDR3 runs to 11 residues. Germline-derived CDR1 and CDR2 are LNHDA and SQIVND (reference sequence). The germline V and J ends were trimmed by 6 bases and 7 bases, with 7 bases remaining between them. The CDR3 region is CASRRGNEQFF. The DNA of the CDR3 is TGTGCCAGTAGAAGGGGGAATGAGCAGTTCTTC.

The rearrangement joins TRBV15 to TRBJ1-1, with D unresolved. The CDR3 is 14 amino acids. The germline V and J ends were trimmed by 0 bases and 1 base, with 6 bases remaining between them. Per the germline V gene, CDR1 is LNHNV and CDR2 is YYDKDF (reference sequence). The CDR3 protein is CATSRDWENTEAFF. In DNA, the CDR3 is TGTGCCACCAGCAGAGATTGGGAGAACACTGAAGCTTTCTTT.

This clone was seen just once. The genes are TRBV27 and TRBJ1-2; the match to TRBD1 covers 7 bases. V shed 4 bases, J shed 8 bases, and the junction held 16 bases outside the gene matches. Germline V gives CDR1 MNHEY, CDR2 SMNVEV (reference sequence). CDR3 length: 16 residues. CDR3 sequence (DNA): TGTGCCAGCAGTTACGGGACAGAAAATTTTTGGAGCGGCTACACCTTC. Translated, it gives CASSYGTENFWSGYTF.

The chain combines TRBV4-3 with TRBJ1-2; D perhaps matches TRBD1 (5 bases). CDR1 is LGHNA and CDR2 is YSLEER in the germline V gene. V shed 0 bases and J shed 4 bases, with 15 bases lying between them. This CDR3 region has 16 residues. The CDR3 is CASSQDFGAGGYGYTF. As DNA, the CDR3 is TGCGCCAGCAGCCAAGATTTCGGGGCGGGGGGCTATGGCTACACCTTC.

The chain couples TRBV7-9 to TRBJ1-5; D not certain. Germline lookup yields CDR1 SEHNR and CDR2 FQNEAQ (reference sequence). Trimming removed 4 bases from V and 4 bases from J, with 8 bases in between. CDR3 size: 13 residues. This chain's CDR3 is CASSSGGNQPQHF. The CDR3 region has the DNA TGTGCCAGCAGCTCAGGCGGGAATCAGCCCCAGCATTTT.